Sequencing of this TCR beta chain was carried out in a study of cytomegalovirus exposure and HLA in healthy donors. The study ran its PCR with 60 Vbeta and 13 Jbeta primers. TCRdb's copy holds only in-frame clones and misses some; the assay was immunoSEQ multiplex PCR. The table lists fewer than 250,000 clones, about four fifths of them singletons, with 12% to 15% in the top ten. Study-wide results and limits: 150 or so TCR beta chains were listed as cytomegalovirus-associated.

About this clone: Its target is unknown.

The CDR3 has 15 amino acids. Between the trimmed V and J ends, which lost 0 bases and 8 bases, there was a span of 15 bases. CDR1 and CDR2 (germline): SGHRS, YFSETQ. Sequenced sample: PBMCs. This chain uses TRBV5-1 with TRBJ2-1; D is perhaps TRBD1 (5 bases). The receptor's source is a woman in her 30s in good health and CMV-seropositive. CDR3 amino acids: CASSLEGPLSYEQFF. Written as DNA, the CDR3 is TGCGCCAGCAGCTTGGAGGGGCCTCTTAGCTATGAGCAGTTCTTC.